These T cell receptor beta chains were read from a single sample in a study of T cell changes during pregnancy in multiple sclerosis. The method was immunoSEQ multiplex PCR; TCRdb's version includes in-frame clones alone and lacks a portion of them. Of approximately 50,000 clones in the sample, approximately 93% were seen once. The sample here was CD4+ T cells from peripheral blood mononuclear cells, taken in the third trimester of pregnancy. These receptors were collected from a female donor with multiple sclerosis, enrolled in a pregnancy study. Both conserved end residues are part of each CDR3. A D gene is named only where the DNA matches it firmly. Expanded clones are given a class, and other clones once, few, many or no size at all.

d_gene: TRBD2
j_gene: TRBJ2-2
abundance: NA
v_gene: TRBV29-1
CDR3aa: CSVGGLAGAGELFF
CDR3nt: TGCAGCGTTGGGGGGCTAGCGGGAGCTGGGGAGCTGTTTTTT

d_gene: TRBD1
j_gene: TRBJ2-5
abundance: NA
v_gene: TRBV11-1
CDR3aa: CASSFTGVEETQYF
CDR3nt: TGTGCCAGCAGCTTCACAGGGGTTGAGGAGACCCAGTACTTC

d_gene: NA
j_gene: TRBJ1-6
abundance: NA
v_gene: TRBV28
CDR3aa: CASTGDWNSPLHF
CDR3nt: TGTGCCAGCACCGGGGACTGGAATTCACCCCTCCACTTT

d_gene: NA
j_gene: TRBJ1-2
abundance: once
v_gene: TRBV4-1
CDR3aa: CASSQDPGGLNGYTF
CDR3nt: TGCGCCAGCAGCCAAGATCCTGGGGGGTTAAATGGCTACACCTTC

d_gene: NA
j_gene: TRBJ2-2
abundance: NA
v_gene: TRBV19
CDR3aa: CASTDPQLLVGPGELFF
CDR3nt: TGTGCCAGTACCGACCCCCAATTACTAGTCGGCCCCGGGGAGCTGTTTTTT

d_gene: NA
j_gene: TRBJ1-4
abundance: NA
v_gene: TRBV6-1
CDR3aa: CASSQQRQNEKLFF
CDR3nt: TGTGCCAGCAGTCAACAGAGACAGAATGAAAAACTGTTTTTT

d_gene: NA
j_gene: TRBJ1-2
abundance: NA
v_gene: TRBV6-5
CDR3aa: CASSRQNYGYTF
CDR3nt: TGTGCCAGCTCCAGGCAGAACTATGGCTACACCTTC

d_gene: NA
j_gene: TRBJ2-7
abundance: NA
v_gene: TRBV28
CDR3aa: CASGTGGRPYEQYF
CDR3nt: TGTGCCAGCGGTACGGGGGGCAGGCCCTACGAGCAGTACTTC

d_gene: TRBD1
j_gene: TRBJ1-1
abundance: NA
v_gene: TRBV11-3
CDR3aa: CASSSISGTGVPEAFF
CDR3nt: TGTGCCAGCAGCTCGATCTCCGGGACAGGGGTGCCTGAAGCTTTCTTT

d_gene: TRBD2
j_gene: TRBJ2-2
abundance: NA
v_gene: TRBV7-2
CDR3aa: CASSLVGGTSGPTGELFF
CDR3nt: TGTGCCAGCAGCTTAGTAGGAGGGACTAGCGGACCCACCGGGGAGCTGTTTTTT

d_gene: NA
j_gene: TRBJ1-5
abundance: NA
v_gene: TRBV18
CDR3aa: CASSPRADNQPQHF
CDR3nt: TGTGCCAGCTCACCAAGAGCCGACAATCAGCCCCAGCATTTT

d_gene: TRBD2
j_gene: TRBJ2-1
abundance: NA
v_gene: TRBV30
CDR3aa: CAWSAGTSGSGVYEQFF
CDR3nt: TGTGCCTGGAGTGCAGGGACTAGCGGGAGTGGTGTATATGAGCAGTTCTTC

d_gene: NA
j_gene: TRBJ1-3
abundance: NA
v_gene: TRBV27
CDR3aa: CASSFWSHSGASGNTIYF
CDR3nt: TGTGCCAGCAGTTTTTGGTCCCATAGCGGGGCCTCTGGAAACACCATATATTTT

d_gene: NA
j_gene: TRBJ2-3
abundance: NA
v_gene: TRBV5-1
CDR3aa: CASRQGSTDTQYF
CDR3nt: TGCGCCAGCAGACAGGGTAGCACAGATACGCAGTATTTT

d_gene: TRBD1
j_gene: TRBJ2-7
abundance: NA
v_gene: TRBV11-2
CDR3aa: CASSQSGQGYYEQYF
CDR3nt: TGTGCCAGCAGTCAATCGGGACAGGGTTACTACGAGCAGTACTTC

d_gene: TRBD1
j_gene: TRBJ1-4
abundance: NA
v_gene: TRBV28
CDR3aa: CASSGGGQGFF
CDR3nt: TGTGCCAGCAGTGGCGGTGGACAGGGTTTTTTT

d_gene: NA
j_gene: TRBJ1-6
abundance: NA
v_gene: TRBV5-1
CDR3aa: CASSLDGGTVNSPLHF
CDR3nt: TGCGCCAGCAGCTTGGATGGAGGGACCGTTAATTCACCCCTCCACTTT

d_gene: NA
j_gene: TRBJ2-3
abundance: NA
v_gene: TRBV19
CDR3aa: CASKESRGRDTQYF
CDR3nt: TGTGCCAGTAAAGAATCCAGGGGTAGAGATACGCAGTATTTT

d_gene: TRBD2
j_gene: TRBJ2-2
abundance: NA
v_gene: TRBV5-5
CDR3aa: CASSPLAGANGELFF
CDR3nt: TGTGCCAGCAGCCCCCTAGCGGGGGCTAACGGGGAGCTGTTTTTT

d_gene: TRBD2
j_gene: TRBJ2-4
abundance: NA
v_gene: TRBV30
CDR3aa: CAWSLAGGGRDIQYF
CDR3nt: TGTGCCTGGAGTCTGGCGGGAGGGGGGCGAGACATTCAGTACTTC

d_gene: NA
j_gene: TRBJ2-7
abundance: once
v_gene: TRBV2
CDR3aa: CASSVKLNSGYFSYEQYF
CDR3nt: TGTGCCAGCAGTGTCAAATTAAACTCAGGGTACTTCTCCTACGAGCAGTACTTC

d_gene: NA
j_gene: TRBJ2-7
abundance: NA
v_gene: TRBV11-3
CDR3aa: CASSLRQGGHEQYF
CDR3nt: TGTGCCAGCAGCTTACGGCAGGGGGGCCACGAGCAGTACTTC

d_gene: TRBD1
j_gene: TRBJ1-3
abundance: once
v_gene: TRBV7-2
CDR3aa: CASSYWTGAGNTIYF
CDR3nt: TGTGCCAGCAGCTACTGGACAGGGGCTGGAAACACCATATATTTT